This entry lists 20 T cell receptor beta chains sequenced from one sample in a study of blood T cell repertoires in COVID-19. TCRdb's copy holds only in-frame clones and misses some; the assay was immunoSEQ multiplex PCR. Of some 270,000 clones in the sample, roughly 90% were seen once. Sequencing used PBMCs or T cells enriched from blood (not recorded which). The origin of the receptors is a man aged 35 to 55 who had been exposed to COVID-19.

The gene calls are TRBV7-3 and TRBJ2-1; 9 bases agree with TRBD2. CDR3 size: 18 residues. V lost 1 base and J lost 0; bases outside the gene matches: 7. CDR1 and CDR2 from the germline V gene are SGHTA and FQGTGA. The CDR3 loop is CASSLNGNSGSSYNEQFF. The CDR3 DNA follows: TGTGCCAGCAGCTTAAATGGAAATAGCGGGAGCTCCTACAATGAGCAGTTCTTC.

The J gene is TRBJ2-1, the V gene TRBV6-2 or TRBV6-3, with 10 bases fitting TRBD2. The CDR3 contains 17 residues. Germline loops: CDR1 MNHEY, CDR2 SVGEGT. J was trimmed by 7 bases and V by 3 bases; bases with no gene match: 12. CDR3 DNA: TGTGCCAGCAGTTATGACGGACTAGCGGTGCTGGGGAATGAGCAGTTCTTC. Its protein product is CASSYDGLAVLGNEQFF.

V and J are TRBV14 and TRBJ2-1, with 11 bases identical to TRBD2. This CDR3 is built from 16 residues. With V trimmed by 3 bases and J by 5 bases, 6 bases remained unmatched. Looked up from germline, CDR1 is SGHDN and CDR2 is FVKESK. For the CDR3, the DNA is TGTGCCAGCAGCCAGATAGCGGGAGGGCGGGACAATGAGCAGTTCTTC. Translating gives CASSQIAGGRDNEQFF.

The chain couples TRBV2 to TRBJ2-1; D gene unclear. From germline, CDR1 is SNHLY and CDR2 FYNNEI. This CDR3 has 12 residues. V was shortened by 8 bases and J by 0 bases, with 5 bases between the two germline ends. CDR3 loop: CASADSYNEQFF. The CDR3 DNA is TGTGCCAGCGCAGACTCCTACAATGAGCAGTTCTTC.

V and J are TRBV29-1 and TRBJ2-1; TRBD2 matches 8 bases. V dropped 7 bases and J dropped 9; count of bases not matched to a gene: 8. The CDR3 contains 12 residues. Per germline, CDR1 SQVTM and CDR2 ANQGSEA. DNA of the CDR3: TGCAGCGGCGAAAAGGCGGGAGGTGAGCAGTTCTTC. Protein: CSGEKAGGEQFF.

J is TRBJ1-1 and V is TRBV11-2; D is possibly TRBD1 (5 bases). CDR1 is SGHAT, CDR2 FQNNGV, per germline. V was pared by 3 bases and J by 4 bases, with 15 bases between. CDR3 length equals 15 residues. CDR3 protein: CASSLDIRGFTEAFF. DNA of the CDR3: TGTGCCAGCAGCTTGGATATTAGGGGTTTCACTGAAGCTTTCTTT.

V is TRBV19 and J is TRBJ1-4; D is unresolved. This CDR3 has 12 amino acids. V lost 3 bases, J lost 6 bases, and 5 bases lay in between. Germline V gene data show CDR1 as LNHDA and CDR2 as SQIVND (reference sequence). This CDR3 is CASSIQDEKLFF. The CDR3 DNA reads TGTGCCAGTAGTATTCAGGATGAAAAACTGTTTTTT.

In its sample, this clone was seen once. The rearrangement links TRBV9 to TRBJ1-1; D is unresolved. Germline CDR1 reads SGDLS; CDR2 reads YYNGEE. The CDR3 has 12 amino acids. Trimming left V 3 bases short and J 6 bases short, with 9 bases between. Written as DNA, the CDR3 is TGTGCCAGCAGCGACGACAAACCTGAAGCTTTCTTT. Its translation: CASSDDKPEAFF.

The J gene is TRBJ2-6, the V gene TRBV2; D is possibly TRBD1 (6 bases). Trimming left V 8 bases short and J 0 bases short, with 14 bases between. Per the germline V gene, CDR1 is SNHLY and CDR2 is FYNNEI. CDR3 size: 16 residues. CDR3: CASGWDTDSGANVLTF. The CDR3 DNA sequence: TGTGCCAGCGGTTGGGACACCGACTCTGGGGCCAACGTCCTGACTTTC. Full variable domain (remainder filled in from reference TRBV2 and TRBJ2-6): EPEVTQTPSHQVTQMGQEVILRCVPISNHLYFYWYRQILGQKVEFLVSFYNNEISEKSEIFDDQFSVERPDGSNFTLKIRSTKLEDSAMYFCASGWDTDSGANVLTFGAGSRLTVL.

The chain combines TRBV5-6 with TRBJ2-2, with TRBD1 matching over 9 bases. From germline, CDR1 is SGHDT and CDR2 YYEEEE. The CDR3 has 16 residues. Trimming removed 2 bases from V and 4 bases from J; junction bases left unmatched: 6. The CDR3 sequence: CASSFMTGGSTGELFF. Here the CDR3 DNA reads TGTGCCAGCAGCTTTATGACAGGGGGTTCCACCGGGGAGCTGTTTTTT.

This chain links TRBV28 with TRBJ1-6; no clear D. The CDR3 is 15 amino acids. V gave up 2 bases and J gave up 9 bases, with 14 bases separating them. Germline CDR1 and CDR2: MDHEN and SYDVKM. CDR3 nucleotides: TGTGCCAGCAGTTTAGGCAGCGCGGGCGGTTCACCCCTCCACTTT. Encoded protein: CASSLGSAGGSPLHF.

As regards this clone: This same CDR3 is encoded by further DNA sequences in the sample. The chain couples TRBV9 to TRBJ1-5; 7 bases match TRBD1. Germline loops: CDR1 SGDLS, CDR2 YYNGEE. The length of the CDR3 is 14 residues. Trimming cost V 0 bases and J 5 bases; bases outside gene matches: 2. The CDR3 DNA reads TGTGCCAGCAGCGTAGACAGGGGCGATCAGCCCCAGCATTTT. It specifies CASSVDRGDQPQHF. The variable domain in full, with the rest retrieved from reference TRBV9 and TRBJ1-5, is DSGVTQTPKHLITATGQRVTLRCSPRSGDLSVYWYQQSLDQGLQFLIQYYNGEERAKGNILERFSAQQFPDLHSELNLSSLELGDSALYFCASSVDRGDQPQHFGDGTRLSIL.

The chain recombines TRBV11-3 with TRBJ2-3; D unclear. Trimming left V 2 bases short and J 5 bases short, with 5 bases between. From germline, CDR1 is SGHNT and CDR2 YENEEA. The CDR3 has 12 amino acids. The CDR3 reads CASSLSEDTQYF. The CDR3 region has the DNA TGTGCCAGCAGCTTAAGCGAAGATACGCAGTATTTT. The variable domain in full, completed from reference TRBV11-3 and TRBJ2-3, reads EAGVVQSPRYKIIEKKQPVAFWCNPISGHNTLYWYLQNLGQGPELLIRYENEEAVDDSQLPKDRFSAERLKGVDSTLKIQPAELGDSAVYLCASSLSEDTQYFGPGTRLTVL.

The rearrangement links TRBV30 to TRBJ1-4; no firm D call. V was clipped by 5 bases and J by 3 bases, with 13 bases between them. The germline gives CDR1 GTSNPN, CDR2 SVGIG (reference sequence). The CDR3 has 14 amino acids. The CDR3 spells CAWDDGDPNEKLFF. DNA of the CDR3: TGTGCCTGGGACGACGGGGATCCTAATGAAAAACTGTTTTTT.

J is TRBJ1-5 and V is TRBV7-8; no clear D gene. The length of the CDR3 is 14 residues. The germline V and J ends were trimmed by 5 bases and 3 bases, with 11 bases remaining between them. Germline lookup yields CDR1 SGHVS and CDR2 FQNEAQ. Here the CDR3 reads CASSPGSVNQPQHF. CDR3 coding DNA: TGTGCCAGCAGCCCTGGAAGCGTCAATCAGCCCCAGCATTTT. Looking up the rest from reference TRBV7-8 and TRBJ1-5 gives the full variable domain: GAGVSQSPRYKVAKRGQDVALRCDPISGHVSLFWYQQALGQGPEFLTYFQNEAQLDKSGLPSDRFFAERPEGSVSTLKIQRTQQEDSAVYLCASSPGSVNQPQHFGDGTRLSIL.

Only a few counts were recorded for this clone. This chain links TRBV30 with TRBJ2-6, with TRBD1 matching over 8 bases. Germline V CDR1 and CDR2: GTSNPN, SVGIG (reference sequence). Trimming at V came to 1 base and at J to 2 bases, leaving 4 bases not matched to a gene. The CDR3 is 16 residues long. In nucleotides, the CDR3 is TGTGCCTGGAGTGAGACAGGGGCTGCTGGGGCCAACGTCCTGACTTTC. Translation gives CAWSETGAAGANVLTF.

The genes are TRBV30 and TRBJ1-4; 7 bases agree with TRBD1. The CDR3 contains 16 residues. Germline trimming cut 1 base from V and 6 bases from J; bases unmatched to any gene: 11. Germline values: CDR1 GTSNPN, CDR2 SVGIG (reference sequence). The CDR3, as DNA: TGTGCCTGGAGTGACTACACAACAGGGGTGGATGAAAAACTGTTTTTT. Translated, it gives CAWSDYTTGVDEKLFF. The variable domain in full, with the rest retrieved from reference TRBV30 and TRBJ1-4, is SQTIHQWPATLVQPVGSPLSLECTVEGTSNPNLYWYRQAAGRGLQLLFYSVGIGQISSEVPQNLSASRPQDRQFILSSKKLLLSDSGFYLCAWSDYTTGVDEKLFFGSGTQLSVL.

The rearrangement joins TRBV21-1 to TRBJ2-7; the table gives TRBD1 as D, unverified against the DNA. TRBV21-1 is deemed a pseudogene. The CDR3 runs 17 residues. DNA for the CDR3: TGTGCCCGCGGGGTAAGACAGGGTTTTAAGTTACAGTACGAGCAGTACTTC. It codes for CARGVRQGFKLQYEQYF.

This chain joins TRBV19 and TRBJ2-2; 8 nucleotides line up with TRBD2. The germline V gene has CDR1 LNHDA and CDR2 SQIVND (reference sequence). CDR3 length: 16 residues. V shed 2 bases and J 4 bases; nucleotides not matched to a gene: 6. In DNA, the CDR3 is TGTGCCAGTAGTATAAAGCGGGAGACTTTCACCGGGGAGCTGTTTTTT. Residues: CASSIKRETFTGELFF.

V gene TRBV5-1 combines with J gene TRBJ1-1; 8 bases fit TRBD1. CDR3 length: 18 residues. V lost 0 bases to trimming and J lost 1 base; unmatched junction nucleotides: 11. CDR1 and CDR2 from the germline V gene are SGHRS and YFSETQ. The CDR3 bases are TGCGCCAGCAGCTTGGAAGGGGCAGGGGGCGCGGGGAACACTGAAGCTTTCTTT. It encodes CASSLEGAGGAGNTEAFF. The whole variable domain, filled in from reference TRBV5-1 and TRBJ1-1, reads KAGVTQTPRYLIKTRGQQVTLSCSPISGHRSVSWYQQTPGQGLQFLFEYFSETQRNKGNFPGRFSGRQFSNSRSEMNVSTLELGDSALYLCASSLEGAGGAGNTEAFFGQGTRLTVV.